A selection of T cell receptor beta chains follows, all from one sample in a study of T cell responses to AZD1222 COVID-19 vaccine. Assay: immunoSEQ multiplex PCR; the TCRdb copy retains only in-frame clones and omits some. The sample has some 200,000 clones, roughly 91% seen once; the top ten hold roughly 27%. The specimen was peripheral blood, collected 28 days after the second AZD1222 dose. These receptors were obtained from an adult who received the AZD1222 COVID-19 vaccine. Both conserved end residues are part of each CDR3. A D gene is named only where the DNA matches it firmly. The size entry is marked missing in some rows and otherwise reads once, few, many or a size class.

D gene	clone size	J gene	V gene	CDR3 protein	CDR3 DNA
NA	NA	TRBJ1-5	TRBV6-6	CASSYGDSNQPQHF	TGTGCCAGCAGTTACGGGGATAGCAATCAGCCCCAGCATTTT
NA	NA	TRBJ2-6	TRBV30	CALTGGANVLTF	TGTGCCTTAACGGGGGGGGCCAACGTCCTGACTTTC
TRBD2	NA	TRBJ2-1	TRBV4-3	CASSQDLRGAGDEQFF	TGCGCCAGCAGCCAAGATCTGCGAGGAGCGGGAGATGAGCAGTTCTTC
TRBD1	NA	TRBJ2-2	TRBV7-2	CASSPRDSPPGELFF	TGTGCCAGCAGCCCACGGGACAGCCCCCCCGGGGAGCTGTTTTTT
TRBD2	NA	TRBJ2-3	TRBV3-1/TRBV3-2	CASSPGTSGLTDTQYF	TGTGCCAGCAGCCCCGGGACTAGCGGGCTTACAGATACGCAGTATTTT
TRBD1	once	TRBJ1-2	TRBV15	CATSKGTGGYGYTF	TGTGCCACCAGCAAGGGGACAGGAGGATATGGCTACACCTTC
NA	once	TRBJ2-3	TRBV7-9	CASSLEGDTQYF	TGTGCCAGCAGCTTAGAGGGGGATACGCAGTATTTT
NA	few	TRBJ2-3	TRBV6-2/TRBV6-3	CASSHDYSTDTQYF	TGTGCCAGCAGCCATGACTACTCCACAGATACGCAGTATTTT
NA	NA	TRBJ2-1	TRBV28	CASSSLGSSYNEQFF	TGTGCCAGCAGTTCTCTCGGGAGCTCCTACAATGAGCAGTTCTTC
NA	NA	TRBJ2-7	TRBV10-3	CAISELTHEQYF	TGTGCCATCAGTGAGCTGACTCACGAGCAGTACTTC
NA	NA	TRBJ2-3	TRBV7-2	CASSPPPSTDTQYF	TGTGCCAGCAGCCCCCCCCCTAGCACAGATACGCAGTATTTT
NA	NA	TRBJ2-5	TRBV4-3	CASSLLAGQETQYF	TGCGCCAGCAGCCTGCTGGCTGGCCAAGAGACCCAGTACTTC
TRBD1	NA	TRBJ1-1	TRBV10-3	CAISESGPGTGEAFF	TGTGCCATCAGTGAGTCTGGGCCTGGGACAGGGGAAGCTTTCTTT